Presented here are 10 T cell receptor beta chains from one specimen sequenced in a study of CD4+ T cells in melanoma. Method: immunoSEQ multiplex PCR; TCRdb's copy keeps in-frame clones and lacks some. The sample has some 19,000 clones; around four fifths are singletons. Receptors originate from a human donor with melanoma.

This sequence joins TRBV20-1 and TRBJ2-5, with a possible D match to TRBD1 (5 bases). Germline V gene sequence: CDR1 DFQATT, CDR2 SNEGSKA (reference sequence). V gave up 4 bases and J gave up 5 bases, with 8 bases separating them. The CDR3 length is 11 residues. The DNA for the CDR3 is TGCAGTGCTAAAGGGGTCGAGACCCAGTACTTC. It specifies CSAKGVETQYF.

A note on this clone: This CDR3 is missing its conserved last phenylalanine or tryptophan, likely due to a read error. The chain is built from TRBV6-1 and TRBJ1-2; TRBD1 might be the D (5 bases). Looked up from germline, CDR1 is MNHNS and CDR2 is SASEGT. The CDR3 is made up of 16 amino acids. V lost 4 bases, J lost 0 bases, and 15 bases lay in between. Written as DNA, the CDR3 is TGTGCCAGCAGTGGGGGGTGGCGCAGGACTAACTATGGCTACACCCTC. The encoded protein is CASSGGWRRTNYGYTL.

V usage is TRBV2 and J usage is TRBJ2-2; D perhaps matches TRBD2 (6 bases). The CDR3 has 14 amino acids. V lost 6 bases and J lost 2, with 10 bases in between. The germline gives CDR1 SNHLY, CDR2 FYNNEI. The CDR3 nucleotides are TGTGCCAGCAGGGGGGGATTAAACACCGGGGAGCTGTTTTTT. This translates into CASRGGLNTGELFF.

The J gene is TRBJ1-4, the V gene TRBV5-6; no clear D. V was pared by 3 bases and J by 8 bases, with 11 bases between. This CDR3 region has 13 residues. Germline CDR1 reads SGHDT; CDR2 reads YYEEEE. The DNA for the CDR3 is TGTGCCAGCAGCTCTTGGATGGAAGAAAAACTGTTTTTT. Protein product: CASSSWMEEKLFF.

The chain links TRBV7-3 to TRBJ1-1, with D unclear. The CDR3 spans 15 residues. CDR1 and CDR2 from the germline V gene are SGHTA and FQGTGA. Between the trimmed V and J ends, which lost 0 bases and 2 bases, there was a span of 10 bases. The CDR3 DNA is TGTGCCAGCAGCTTAACGGCTAAAGAAAACACTGAAGCTTTCTTT. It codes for CASSLTAKENTEAFF.

Written as DNA, the CDR3 is TGTGCCAGCATCAAAAGCCCGGGCCAAACCTACGAGCAGTACTTC. Protein sequence: CASIKSPGQTYEQYF. V gene TRBV6-1 combines with J gene TRBJ2-7; D gene unclear. V was shortened by 7 bases and J by 2 bases, with 18 bases between the two germline ends. There are 15 residues in the CDR3. Germline V gene sequence: CDR1 MNHNS, CDR2 SASEGT.

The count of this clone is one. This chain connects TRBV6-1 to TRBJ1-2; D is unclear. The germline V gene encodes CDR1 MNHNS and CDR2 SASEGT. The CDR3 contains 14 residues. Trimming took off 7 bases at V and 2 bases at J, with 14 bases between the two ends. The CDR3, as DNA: TGTGCCAGCAATTCTGGGGTATTGAACTATGGCTACACCTTC. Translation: CASNSGVLNYGYTF.

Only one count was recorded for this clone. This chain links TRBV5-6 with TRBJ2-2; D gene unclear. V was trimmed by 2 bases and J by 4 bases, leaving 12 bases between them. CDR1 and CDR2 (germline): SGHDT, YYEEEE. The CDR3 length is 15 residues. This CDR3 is CASSLRTPVTGELFF. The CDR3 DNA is TGTGCCAGCAGCTTACGAACTCCGGTCACCGGGGAGCTGTTTTTT.

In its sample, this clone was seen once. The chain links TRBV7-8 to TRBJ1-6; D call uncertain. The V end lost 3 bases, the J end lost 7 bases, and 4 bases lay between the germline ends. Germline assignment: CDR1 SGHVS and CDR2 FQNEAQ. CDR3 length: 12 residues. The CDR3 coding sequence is TGTGCCAGCAGCTTCAGAAATTCACCCCTCCACTTT. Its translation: CASSFRNSPLHF.

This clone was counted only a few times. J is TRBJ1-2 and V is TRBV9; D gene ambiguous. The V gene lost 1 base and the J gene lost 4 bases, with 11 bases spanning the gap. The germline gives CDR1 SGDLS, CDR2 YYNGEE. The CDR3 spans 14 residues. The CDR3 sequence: CASSVFTASYGYTF. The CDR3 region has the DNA TGTGCCAGCAGCGTATTCACAGCCAGCTATGGCTACACCTTC.